The 9 T cell receptor beta chains below were found in one sample sequenced in a study of CD8 T cells in ankylosing spondylitis. TCRdb reprocessed the 5' RACE reads with MiXCR, giving one entry per CDR3 protein. This sample has 36,000 or so distinct CDR3 sequences, with 11% found just once. The specimen sequenced was synovial fluid, either unsorted or a sorted T cell fraction (not recorded which). The receptor source for this set is a male donor with ankylosing spondylitis.

This clonotype has a handful of counts. This sequence joins TRBV12-3 or TRBV12-4 and TRBJ1-3, with D unresolved. With 5 bases removed from V and 4 bases from J, the gap between germline ends came to 9 bases. This CDR3 is built from 13 residues. The CDR3 DNA is TGTGCCAGCAGTACTCGGGGAGGAAACACCATATATTTT. Protein product: CASSTRGGNTIYF.

This clonotype was recorded many times. V is TRBV20-1 and J is TRBJ1-1, with D maybe TRBD1 (6 bases). Trimming removed 0 bases at V and 1 base at J, with 9 bases between. CDR3 length: 14 amino acids. The germline gives CDR1 DFQATT, CDR2 SNEGSKA (reference sequence). As DNA, the CDR3 is TGCAGTGCTAGAGATCAGGGGACGAACACTGAAGCTTTCTTT. Translated: CSARDQGTNTEAFF.

Ten or more counts support this clonotype. The chain has TRBV12-3 or TRBV12-4 and TRBJ2-1, with TRBD2 matching over 10 bases. The CDR3 runs 15 residues. V dropped 5 bases and J dropped 6; count of bases not matched to a gene: 7. The CDR3: CASSDSGRVGNEQFF. The DNA for the CDR3 is TGTGCCAGCAGTGACAGCGGGAGGGTTGGCAATGAGCAGTTCTTC.

This rearrangement joins TRBV15 to TRBJ2-7; tentatively, D is TRBD1 (6 bases). The CDR3 loop spans 13 amino acids. CDR1 is LNHNV and CDR2 is YYDKDF in the germline V gene (reference sequence). Between the trimmed V and J ends, which lost 3 bases and 7 bases, there was a span of 13 bases. The CDR3 region is CATSSRGLMEQYF. In DNA, the CDR3 is TGTGCCACCAGCAGCAGGGGCCTGATGGAGCAGTACTTC.

This clonotype occurred a few times. The chain links TRBV20-1 to TRBJ2-1; TRBD2 matches at 10 bases. This CDR3 has 17 amino acids. J lost 0 bases, V lost 3 bases, and 8 bases had no gene match. Looked up from germline, CDR1 is DFQATT and CDR2 is SNEGSKA (reference sequence). CDR3 sequence: CSASSQTSGYSYNEQFF. The CDR3 DNA is TGCAGTGCTAGCTCTCAGACTAGCGGGTACTCCTACAATGAGCAGTTCTTC.

This clonotype was recorded at least ten times. The chain couples TRBV6-1 to TRBJ1-5; 8 bases match TRBD1. V lost 4 bases, J lost 7 bases, and 6 bases stayed unmatched. The CDR3 has 14 residues. CDR1 is MNHNS and CDR2 is SASEGT in the germline V gene. The CDR3: CASSVNRGGQPQHF. The CDR3 DNA sequence: TGTGCCAGCAGTGTGAACAGGGGGGGACAGCCCCAGCATTTT.

To note about this clonotype: An end of the junction does not agree with germline; a read error may underlie this. CDR3 protein: CASSRKSGDNSPLHF. The CDR3 DNA reads as TGTGCCAGCAGTCGGAAATCGGGGGATAACTCACCCCTCCACTTT. The chain carries TRBV7-3 and TRBJ1-6; perhaps TRBD1 as D (5 bases). CDR1 is SGHTA, CDR2 FQGTGA, per germline. The CDR3 extends over 15 amino acids. The full variable domain, in which reference TRBV7-3 and TRBJ1-6 provide the parts outside the CDR3, is GAGVSQTPSNKVTEKGKYVELRCDPISGHTALYWYRQSLGQGPEFLIYFQGTGAADDSGLPNDRFFAVRPEGSVSTLKIQRTERGDSAVYLCASSRKSGDNSPLHFGNGTRLTVT.

This clonotype occurred a few times. The V gene is TRBV28, the J gene TRBJ2-1, with TRBD2 matching over 10 bases. V dropped 8 bases and J dropped 6; count of bases not matched to a gene: 28. This CDR3 contains 21 residues. Per germline, CDR1 MDHEN and CDR2 SYDVKM. CDR3 nucleotides: TGTGCCAGCCAAAGTAATTTAGCGGGGCTAGCGGGAGTAGGTATCCCCAATGAGCAGTTCTTC. Its protein is CASQSNLAGLAGVGIPNEQFF.

The rearrangement joins TRBV28 to TRBJ1-5; D remains ambiguous. V dropped 6 bases and J dropped 0 bases, with 15 bases sitting between them. The CDR3 contains 16 residues. The germline CDR1 and CDR2 sequences are MDHEN and SYDVKM. CDR3 nucleotide sequence: TGTGCCAGCAGATCCCGAGGGAAAATTAGCAATCAGCCCCAGCATTTT. Its protein is CASRSRGKISNQPQHF.